The 10 T cell receptor beta chains below were found in one sample sequenced in a study of T cells expressing NK-cell markers. TCRdb re-called the 5' RACE reads and gives one entry per CDR3 protein, without DNA. The sample table includes about 150,000 distinct CDR3 sequences. Sequenced input: blood T cells: a sorted CD56 or NKG2C T cell subset, CD4+ or CD8+ T cells, or bulk PBMC T cells (not recorded which). These receptors were obtained from a woman aged 45-59 years in good health.

The rearrangement joins TRBV19 to TRBJ1-5; the D call of TRBD1 rests on TCRdb alone, since no DNA is present to check it. Per germline, CDR1 LNHDA and CDR2 SQIVND (reference sequence). The CDR3 length is 18 residues. Here the CDR3 reads CASGGQINTLDFNQPQHF.

The chain uses TRBV7-2 and TRBJ2-7; TCRdb's assignment of TRBD2 cannot be checked, as there is no DNA. CDR1 SGHTA and CDR2 FQGNSA come from the germline V gene. CDR3 length: 17 residues. The CDR3 here is CASNPVFGSGLSYEQYF.

The chain links TRBV4-1 to TRBJ2-1; the D call of TRBD2 rests on TCRdb alone, since no DNA is present to check it. Germline CDR1 and CDR2: MGHRA and YSYEKL. The CDR3 sequence is 16 residues long. The CDR3 is CASSQAAGQIVDEQFF.

The V call is TRBV29-1, the J call TRBJ2-1; TCRdb's assignment of TRBD2 cannot be checked, as there is no DNA. The germline CDR1 and CDR2 sequences are SQVTM and ANQGSEA. This CDR3 is 15 amino acids long. The chain's CDR3 is CSVEDIGAGGNEQFF.

The chain is built from TRBV15 and TRBJ1-1. CDR1 and CDR2 (germline): LNHNV, YYDKDF (reference sequence). CDR3 size: 13 residues. CDR3: CATKEDMNTEAFF. Supplemented by reference TRBV15 and TRBJ1-1, the full variable domain reads DAMVIQNPRYQVTQFGKPVTLSCSQTLNHNVMYWYQQKSSQAPKLLFHYYDKDFNNEADTPDNFQSRRPNTSFCFLDIRSPGLGDTAMYLCATKEDMNTEAFFGQGTRLTVV.

This chain links TRBV12-5 with TRBJ2-1; checking the TCRdb D call of TRBD2 is not possible without DNA. Looked up from germline, CDR1 is LGHNT and CDR2 is FRNRAP. The CDR3 sequence is 15 residues long. This CDR3 is CASGFVAGEFNEQFF.

This rearrangement joins TRBV10-3 to TRBJ2-1; TCRdb gives TRBD2 as the D gene, but with no DNA this cannot be confirmed. This CDR3 contains 13 residues. The germline CDR1 and CDR2 sequences are ENHRY and SYGVKD. The CDR3 spells CAIIPETSDEQFF.

V and J are TRBV2 and TRBJ2-3; there is no DNA to check the TCRdb D call of TRBD2. Germline CDR1 is SNHLY and CDR2 is FYNNEI. The CDR3 runs 16 residues. The CDR3 loop is CASSEISGPSTDTQYF. The full variable domain, in which reference TRBV2 and TRBJ2-3 provide the parts outside the CDR3, is EPEVTQTPSHQVTQMGQEVILRCVPISNHLYFYWYRQILGQKVEFLVSFYNNEISEKSEIFDDQFSVERPDGSNFTLKIRSTKLEDSAMYFCASSEISGPSTDTQYFGPGTRLTVL.

The chain links TRBV6-5 to TRBJ2-7. CDR1 and CDR2 (germline): MNHEY, SVGAGI. CDR3 length: 15 residues. CDR3 region: CASSYSSYTPYEQYF.

The genes are TRBV6-6 and TRBJ2-1; checking the TCRdb D call of TRBD2 is not possible without DNA. CDR1 and CDR2 (germline): MNHNY, SVGAGI (reference sequence). The CDR3 contains 16 residues. CDR3 region: CASRPTSGRSYNEQFF.